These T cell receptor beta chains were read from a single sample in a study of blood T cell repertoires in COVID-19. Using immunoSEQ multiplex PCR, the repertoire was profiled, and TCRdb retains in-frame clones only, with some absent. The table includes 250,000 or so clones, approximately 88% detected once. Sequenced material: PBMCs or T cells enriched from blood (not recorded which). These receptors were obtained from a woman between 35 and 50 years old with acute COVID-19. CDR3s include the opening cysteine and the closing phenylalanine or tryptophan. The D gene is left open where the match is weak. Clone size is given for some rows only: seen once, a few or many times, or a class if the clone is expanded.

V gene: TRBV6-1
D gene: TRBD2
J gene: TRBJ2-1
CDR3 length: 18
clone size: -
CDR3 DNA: TGTGCCAGCAGTGCTAGCGGGGGAGGAGCTAGCTCCTACAATGAGCAGTTCTTC
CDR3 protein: CASSASGGGASSYNEQFF

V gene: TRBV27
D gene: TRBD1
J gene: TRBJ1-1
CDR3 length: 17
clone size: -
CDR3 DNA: TGTGCCAGCAGTTTATCCGGACAGGCTGCTCGTAACACTGAAGCTTTCTTT
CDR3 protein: CASSLSGQAARNTEAFF

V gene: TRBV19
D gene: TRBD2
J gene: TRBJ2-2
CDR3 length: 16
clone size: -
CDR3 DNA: TGTGCCAGTAGGGTCAGGGAAGCGGGAGGCACCGGGGAGCTGTTTTTT
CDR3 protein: CASRVREAGGTGELFF

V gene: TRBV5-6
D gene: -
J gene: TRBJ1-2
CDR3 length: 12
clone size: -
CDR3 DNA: TGTGCCAGCACACAGACTAACTATGGCTACACCTTC
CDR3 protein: CASTQTNYGYTF

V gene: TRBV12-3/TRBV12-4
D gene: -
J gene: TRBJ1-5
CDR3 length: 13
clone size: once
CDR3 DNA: TGTGCCAGCAGTTTGGCAGGATATCAGCCCCAGCATTTT
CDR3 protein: CASSLAGYQPQHF

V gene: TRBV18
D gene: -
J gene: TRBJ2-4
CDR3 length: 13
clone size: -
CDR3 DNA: TGTGCCAGCTCGGCGGGGCGGGATCCCATTCAGTACTTC
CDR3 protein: CASSAGRDPIQYF

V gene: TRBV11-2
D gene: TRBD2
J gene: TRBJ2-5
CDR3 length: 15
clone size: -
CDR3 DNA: TGTGCCAGCAGCCCCGGGGCCGGGACTAGTTTATCTCAGTACTTC
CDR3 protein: CASSPGAGTSLSQYF

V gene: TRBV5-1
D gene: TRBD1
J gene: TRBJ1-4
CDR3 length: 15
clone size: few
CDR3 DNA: TGCGCCAGCAGCCGCGGACAGGCCTCTAATGAAAAACTGTTTTTT
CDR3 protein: CASSRGQASNEKLFF

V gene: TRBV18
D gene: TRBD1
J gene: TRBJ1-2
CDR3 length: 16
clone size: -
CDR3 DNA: TGTGCCAGCTCACCGCGAGGACAGGGGCTTAACTATGGCTACACCTTC
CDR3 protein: CASSPRGQGLNYGYTF

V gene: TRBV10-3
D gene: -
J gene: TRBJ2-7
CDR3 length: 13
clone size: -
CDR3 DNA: TGTGCCATCAGTGGACAGACCTCCTACGAGCAGTACTTC
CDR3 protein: CAISGQTSYEQYF

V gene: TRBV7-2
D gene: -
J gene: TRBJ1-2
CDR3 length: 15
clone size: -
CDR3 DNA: TGTGCCAGCAGCTCTCTACGGGGTGCGGGGTATGGCTACACCTTC
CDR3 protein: CASSSLRGAGYGYTF

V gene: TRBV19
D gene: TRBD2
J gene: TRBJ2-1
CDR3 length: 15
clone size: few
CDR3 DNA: TGTGCCAGTAGTATCAGCCTAGCGGTATACAATGAGCAGTTCTTC
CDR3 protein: CASSISLAVYNEQFF

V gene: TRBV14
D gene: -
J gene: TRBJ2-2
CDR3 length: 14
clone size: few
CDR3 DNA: TGTGCCAGCAGCCAAGTGGCCGGGAGCGGGGAGCTGTTTTTT
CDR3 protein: CASSQVAGSGELFF

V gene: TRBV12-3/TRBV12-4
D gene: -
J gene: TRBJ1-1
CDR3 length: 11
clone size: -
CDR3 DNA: TGTGCCAGCAGTTTCGGGGGGATCGCTTTCTTT
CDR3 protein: CASSFGGIAFF

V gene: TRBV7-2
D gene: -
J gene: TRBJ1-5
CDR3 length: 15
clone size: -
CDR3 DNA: TGTGCCAGCAGCTTAGGGTACAGGGCTGATCAGCCCCAGCATTTT
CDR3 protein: CASSLGYRADQPQHF

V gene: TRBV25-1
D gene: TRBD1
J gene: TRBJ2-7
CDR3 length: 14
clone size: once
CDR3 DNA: TGTGCCAGCAGTGAATATGGGACAGGGGAAGAGCAGTACTTC
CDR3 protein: CASSEYGTGEEQYF

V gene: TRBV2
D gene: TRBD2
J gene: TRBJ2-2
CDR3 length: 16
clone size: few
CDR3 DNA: TGTGCCAGCAGTCTACTAGCGGGGGGGAACACCGGGGAGCTGTTTTTT
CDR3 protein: CASSLLAGGNTGELFF

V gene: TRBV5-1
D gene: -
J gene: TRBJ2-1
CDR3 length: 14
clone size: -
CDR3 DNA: TGCGCCAGCACCGGAGGGGGCCAGAACAATGAGCAGTTCTTC
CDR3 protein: CASTGGGQNNEQFF

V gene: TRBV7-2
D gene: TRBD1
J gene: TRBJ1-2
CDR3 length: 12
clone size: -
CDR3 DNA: TGTGCCAGCAGCTCAAACAGGGGATACTACACCTTC
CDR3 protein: CASSSNRGYYTF

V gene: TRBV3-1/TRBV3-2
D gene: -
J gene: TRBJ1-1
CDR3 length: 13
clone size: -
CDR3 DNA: TGTGCCAGCTTTGACCCCGACTCGGGTGAAGCTTTCTTT
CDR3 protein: CASFDPDSGEAFF

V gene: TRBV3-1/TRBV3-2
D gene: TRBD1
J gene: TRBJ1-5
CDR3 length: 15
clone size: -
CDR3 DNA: TGTGCCAGCAGGGCAGGGGGATATAGCAATCAGCCCCAGCATTTT
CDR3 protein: CASRAGGYSNQPQHF

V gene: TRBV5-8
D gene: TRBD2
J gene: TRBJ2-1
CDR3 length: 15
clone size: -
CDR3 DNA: TGTGCCAGCAGTCCCGGTAGCGGGGTTTACAATGAGCAGTTCTTC
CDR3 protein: CASSPGSGVYNEQFF

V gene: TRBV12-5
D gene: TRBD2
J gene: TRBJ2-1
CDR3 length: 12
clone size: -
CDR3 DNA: TGTGCTATAGGACTAGCCCGCAATGAGCAGTTCTTC
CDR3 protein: CAIGLARNEQFF

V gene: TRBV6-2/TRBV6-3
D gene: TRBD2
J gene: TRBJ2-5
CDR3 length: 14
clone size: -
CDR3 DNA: TGTGCCAGCAGTTACGGCGGACTAGCAGCGACCCAGTACTTC
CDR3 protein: CASSYGGLAATQYF

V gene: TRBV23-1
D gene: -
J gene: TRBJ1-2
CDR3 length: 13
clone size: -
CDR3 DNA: TGCGCCAGCAGACACAGGGTTAGGTATGGCTACACCTTC
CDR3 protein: CASRHRVRYGYTF

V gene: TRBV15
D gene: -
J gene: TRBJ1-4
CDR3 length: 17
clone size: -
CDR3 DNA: TGTGCCACCAGCAGAGGTCTTTTGCAGGGCGGGAGTGAAAAACTGTTTTTT
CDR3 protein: CATSRGLLQGGSEKLFF

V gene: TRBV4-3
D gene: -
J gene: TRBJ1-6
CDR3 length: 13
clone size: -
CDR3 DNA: TGCGCCAGCAGCCAAGGACAAGGGAGGGCCCAACACTTT
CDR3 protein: CASSQGQGRAQHF

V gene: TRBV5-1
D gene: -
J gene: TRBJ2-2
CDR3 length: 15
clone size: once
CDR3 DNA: TGCGCCAGCAGCCTTTCCGGGAGAGACACCGGGGAGCTGTTTTTT
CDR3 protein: CASSLSGRDTGELFF

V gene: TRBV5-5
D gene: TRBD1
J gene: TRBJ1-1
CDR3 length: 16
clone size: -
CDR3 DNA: TGTGCCAGCAGCTTTTGGTTTCAGGGGGTGAACACTGAAGCTTTCTTT
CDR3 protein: CASSFWFQGVNTEAFF

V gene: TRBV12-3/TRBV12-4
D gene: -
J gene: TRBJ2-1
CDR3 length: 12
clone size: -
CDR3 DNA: TGTGCCAGCAGTTTAAGGGGGAATGAGCAGTTCTTC
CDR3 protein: CASSLRGNEQFF

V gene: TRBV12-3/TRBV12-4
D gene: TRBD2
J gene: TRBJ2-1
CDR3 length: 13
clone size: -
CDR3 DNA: TGTGCCAGCAGTTTTCGCGGGAGAAATGAGCAGTTCTTC
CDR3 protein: CASSFRGRNEQFF

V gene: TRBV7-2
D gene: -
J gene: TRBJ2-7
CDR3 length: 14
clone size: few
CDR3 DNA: TGTGCCAGCAGCTTAGGGTACAGGACCTACGAGCAGTACTTC
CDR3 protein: CASSLGYRTYEQYF

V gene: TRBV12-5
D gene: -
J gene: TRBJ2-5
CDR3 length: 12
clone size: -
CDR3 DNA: TGTGCTAGTGGCCGCCTCGGGGGGACCCAGTACTTC
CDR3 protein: CASGRLGGTQYF

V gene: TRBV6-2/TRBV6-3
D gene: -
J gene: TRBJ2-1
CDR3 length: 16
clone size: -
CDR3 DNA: TGTGCCAGCAGTTACTGGCGAGAGGGGGCCTACAATGAGCAGTTCTTC
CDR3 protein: CASSYWREGAYNEQFF

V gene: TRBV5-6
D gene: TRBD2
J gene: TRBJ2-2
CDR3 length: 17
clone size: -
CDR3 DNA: TGTGCCAGCAGCTTGGCCCGGGAGGAAATGTACACCGGGGAGCTGTTTTTT
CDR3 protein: CASSLAREEMYTGELFF

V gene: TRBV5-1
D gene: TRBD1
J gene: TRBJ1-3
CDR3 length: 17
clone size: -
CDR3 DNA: TGCGCCAGCAGCCCCGGACAGGATCGCCTCTCTGGAAACACCATATATTTT
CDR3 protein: CASSPGQDRLSGNTIYF

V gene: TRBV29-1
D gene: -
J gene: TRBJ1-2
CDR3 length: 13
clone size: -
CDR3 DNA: TGCAGCGTCTCCCCCGGTCGTAACTATGGCTACACCTTC
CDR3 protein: CSVSPGRNYGYTF

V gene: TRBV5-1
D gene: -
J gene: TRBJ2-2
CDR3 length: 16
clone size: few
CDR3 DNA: TGCGCCAGCAGCTTGCGGCAGGGAGGGAACACCGGGGAGCTGTTTTTT
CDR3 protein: CASSLRQGGNTGELFF

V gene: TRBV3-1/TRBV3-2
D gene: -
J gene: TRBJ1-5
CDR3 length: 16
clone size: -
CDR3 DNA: TGTGCCAGCAGCCAAGTTCGTAGGGTAGCGGGACAGCCCCAGCATTTT
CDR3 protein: CASSQVRRVAGQPQHF

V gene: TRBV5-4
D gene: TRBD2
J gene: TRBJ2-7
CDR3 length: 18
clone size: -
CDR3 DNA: TGTGCCAGCAGCTTGGACGCTAGCGGGGGGGTGATCTCCTACGAGCAGTACTTC
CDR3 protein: CASSLDASGGVISYEQYF

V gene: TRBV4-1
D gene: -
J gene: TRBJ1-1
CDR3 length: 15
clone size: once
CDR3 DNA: TGCGCCAGCAGCCAAGATCCCCAGATCAACACTGAAGCTTTCTTT
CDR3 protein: CASSQDPQINTEAFF

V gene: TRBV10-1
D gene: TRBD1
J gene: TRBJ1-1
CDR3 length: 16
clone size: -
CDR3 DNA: TGCGCCAGCAGTGGGACAGGGGGGATAAAGGACACTGAAGCTTTCTTT
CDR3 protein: CASSGTGGIKDTEAFF

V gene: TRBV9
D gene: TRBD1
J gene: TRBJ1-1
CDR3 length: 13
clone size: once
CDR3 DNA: TGTGCCAGCAGGGGACAGGGGAACACTGAAGCTTTCTTT
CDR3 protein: CASRGQGNTEAFF

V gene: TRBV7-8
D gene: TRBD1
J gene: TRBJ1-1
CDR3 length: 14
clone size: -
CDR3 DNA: TGTGCCAGCAGCTCAGGGGGTTTAAGGTTAGAAGCTTTCTTT
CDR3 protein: CASSSGGLRLEAFF

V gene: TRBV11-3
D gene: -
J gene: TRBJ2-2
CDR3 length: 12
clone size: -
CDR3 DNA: TGTGCCAGCAGCTTAGTCACAGGGGAGCTGTTTTTT
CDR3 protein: CASSLVTGELFF

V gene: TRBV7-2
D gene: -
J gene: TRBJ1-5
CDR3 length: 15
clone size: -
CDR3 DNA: TGTGCCAGCAGCCCGCGGACTTTTGCAAATCAGCCCCAGCATTTT
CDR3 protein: CASSPRTFANQPQHF

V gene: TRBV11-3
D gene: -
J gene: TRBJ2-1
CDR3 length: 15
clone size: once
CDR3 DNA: TGTGCCAGCCAGAGGGTGGGAAGCTCCTACAATGAGCAGTTCTTC
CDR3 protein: CASQRVGSSYNEQFF

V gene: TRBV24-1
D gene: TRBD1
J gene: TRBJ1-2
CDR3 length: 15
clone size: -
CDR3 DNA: TGTGCCACCAGTGATTCACGGACAGGTCGCTATGGCTACACCTTC
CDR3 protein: CATSDSRTGRYGYTF

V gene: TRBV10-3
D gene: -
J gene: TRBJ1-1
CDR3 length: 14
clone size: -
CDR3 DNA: TGTGCCATCAGTGAGTCCCCTCGGGGGGTTGAAGCTTTCTTT
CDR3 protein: CAISESPRGVEAFF

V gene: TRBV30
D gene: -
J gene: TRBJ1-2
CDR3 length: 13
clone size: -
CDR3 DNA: TGTGCCTGGAGTGTCTTGACAGGAAAAGGCTACACCTTC
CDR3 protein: CAWSVLTGKGYTF

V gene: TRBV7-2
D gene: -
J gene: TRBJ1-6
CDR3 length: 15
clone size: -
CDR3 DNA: TGTGCCAGCAGACTGTACAGGGCCCCTACTTCACCCCTCCACTTT
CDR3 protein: CASRLYRAPTSPLHF

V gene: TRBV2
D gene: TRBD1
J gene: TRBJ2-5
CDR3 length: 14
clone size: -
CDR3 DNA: TGTGCCAGCAGTAAGGACAGGGCACAAGAGACCCAGTACTTC
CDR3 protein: CASSKDRAQETQYF

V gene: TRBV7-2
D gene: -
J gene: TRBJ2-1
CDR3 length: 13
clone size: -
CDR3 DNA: TGTGCCAGCAGCTTAGCTCTTTACAATGAGCAGTTCTTC
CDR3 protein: CASSLALYNEQFF

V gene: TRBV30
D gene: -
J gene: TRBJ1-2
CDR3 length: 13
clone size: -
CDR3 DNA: TGTGCCTGGACGGGGCCAAGGACAGCCCCTGATACCTTC
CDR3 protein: CAWTGPRTAPDTF

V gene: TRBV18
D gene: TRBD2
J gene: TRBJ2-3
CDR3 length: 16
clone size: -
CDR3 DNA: TGTGCCAGCTCAAGCTCCGGGACTAGCGGCACAGATACGCAGTATTTT
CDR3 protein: CASSSSGTSGTDTQYF

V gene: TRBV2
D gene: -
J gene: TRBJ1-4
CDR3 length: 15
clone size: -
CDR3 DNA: TGTGCCAGCAGTGTTTCCCACCCGACAGGTGAAAAACTGTTTTTT
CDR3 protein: CASSVSHPTGEKLFF

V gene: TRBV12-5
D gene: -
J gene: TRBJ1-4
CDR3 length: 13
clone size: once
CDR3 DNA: TGTGCTAGTGGTTGGACGGGGGTTGAAAAACTGTTTTTT
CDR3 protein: CASGWTGVEKLFF

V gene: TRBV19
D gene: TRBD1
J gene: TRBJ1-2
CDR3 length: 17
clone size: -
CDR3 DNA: TGTGCCAGTAGTAGGACGGGACAGGGGCCACTCGGTGGTGGCTACACCTTC
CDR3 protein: CASSRTGQGPLGGGYTF

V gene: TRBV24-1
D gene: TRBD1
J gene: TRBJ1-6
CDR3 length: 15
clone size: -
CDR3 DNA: TGTGCCACCAGTGTAGACAGGGGAAATAATTCACCCCTCCACTTT
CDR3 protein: CATSVDRGNNSPLHF